This TCR beta chain was sequenced for a study of CD8 T cells in Susac syndrome. Germline loops: CDR1 SGHTA, CDR2 FQGNSA. V was trimmed by 1 base and J by 6 bases, leaving 9 bases between them. CDR3 size: 13 residues. Blood CD8+ and CD4+ T cells underwent high-throughput TCR beta sequencing. The RNA, about 0.5 to 1 ug, was put through reverse transcription using random hexamers. Amplification of the TCR beta CDR3 was carried out by immunoSEQ multiplex PCR, which spanned a total of 54 Vbeta and 13 Jbeta segments. Via MiXCR, TCRdb re-called the immunoSEQ multiplex PCR reads, giving one row per CDR3 protein. The sample lists some 120,000 distinct CDR3 sequences, 80% to 95% occurring once. This clonotype was recorded only once.

The sequence was collected from a human donor in good health. The source material was CD4+ T cells from PBMCs. The chain links TRBV7-2 to TRBJ1-1; D gene uncertain. The CDR3 bases are TGTGCCAGCAGCTTAGGTGGTTTGTCTGAAGCTTTCTTT. It is translated as CASSLGGLSEAFF.